This is a list of T cell receptor beta chains from one sample in a study of graft-versus-host responses after intestinal transplantation. The assay was immunoSEQ multiplex PCR, and TCRdb's table has in-frame clones only and misses some. The sample lists under 80,000 clones, about 90% occurring once. Here the sequenced sample was PBMCs, taken 98 days after intestinal transplantation. Receptor source: a human patient who received an intestinal transplant, so some T cells may come from the graft donor. Each CDR3 is given with its conserved first and last residue. A D gene is named only where the DNA matches it firmly. Size is stated for part of the rows, as once, few or many counts, or as a class when the clone is expanded.

J,D,V,size,CDR3,DNA
TRBJ2-7,TRBD2,TRBV5-4,.,CASSSRSGTSGSYEQYF,TGTGCCAGCAGCTCGCGTTCCGGGACTAGCGGGAGTTACGAGCAGTACTTC
TRBJ1-4,TRBD1,TRBV2,.,CASSGDRGHEKLFF,TGTGCCAGCAGTGGAGACAGGGGCCATGAAAAACTGTTTTTT
TRBJ2-1,TRBD1,TRBV7-9,.,CASSLQTGANEQFF,TGTGCCAGCAGCCTACAAACAGGGGCGAATGAGCAGTTCTTC
TRBJ2-7,.,TRBV6-6,.,CASSYSRDSYEQYF,TGTGCCAGCAGTTACTCACGGGATAGCTACGAGCAGTACTTC
TRBJ2-3,.,TRBV19,once,CASSIGLATDTQYF,TGTGCCAGTAGTATCGGGCTAGCGACAGATACGCAGTATTTT
TRBJ2-3,TRBD2,TRBV27,.,CASSFRAGPVIAGQEGDTQYF,TGTGCCAGCAGTTTCCGAGCAGGCCCCGTCATAGCGGGTCAAGAAGGAGATACGCAGTATTTT
TRBJ2-6,.,TRBV6-1,.,CASILGSGANVLTF,.
TRBJ2-1,.,TRBV10-2,.,CASSRGVLLRNEQFF,TGCGCCAGCAGTAGGGGGGTCCTGTTACGCAATGAGCAGTTCTTC
TRBJ2-5,TRBD1,TRBV28,.,CASSLIGTGKETQYF,TGTGCCAGCAGTTTAATCGGGACAGGGAAAGAGACCCAGTACTTC
TRBJ1-5,TRBD1,TRBV11-2,.,CASSPGQGDQPQHF,TGTGCCAGCAGCCCCGGACAGGGAGATCAGCCCCAGCATTTT
TRBJ1-5,.,TRBV30,.,CAWREGGGSNQPQHF,TGTGCCTGGAGGGAGGGGGGGGGATCCAATCAGCCCCAGCATTTT
TRBJ2-3,.,TRBV5-1,.,CASSLPRTLAPDTQYF,TGCGCCAGCAGCTTACCGAGGACTCTTGCCCCAGATACGCAGTATTTT
TRBJ2-3,.,TRBV9,.,CASSVASADTQYF,TGTGCCAGCAGCGTAGCTAGCGCAGATACGCAGTATTTT
TRBJ2-7,TRBD2,TRBV19,.,CASSIGLAGGQDEQYF,TGTGCCAGTAGTATCGGACTAGCGGGGGGGCAAGACGAGCAGTACTTC